What follows describes a single T cell receptor beta chain. The entry originates in a study of blood T cell repertoires in COVID-19. Study-level information: Some COVID-19 samples were acute and others convalescent; all came from the United States, Italy and Spain. In each case, the material was cDNA or gDNA derived from T cells, B-cell-depleted T cells, or PBMCs.

Per the original methods: For nucleated cells, counts were estimated from reference gene primer amplification. This table comes from immunoSEQ multiplex PCR, and its TCRdb copy is limited to in-frame clones, with some not included. D and trimming were read from the DNA, whereas the V and J calls and clone size are those reported in that table. The sample yields over 110,000 clones, 80% seen once. Sequenced material: peripheral blood. The source is a man in his 70s who had recovered from COVID-19.

This CDR3 is CASSYRSNTGELFF. CDR3 nucleotides: TGTGCCAGCAGCTACAGGTCTAACACCGGGGAGCTGTTTTTT. The V call is TRBV19, the J call TRBJ2-2, with TRBD1 as a possible D gene (5 bases). Germline CDR1 reads LNHDA; CDR2 reads SQIVND (reference sequence). V lost 9 bases, J lost 2 bases, and 13 bases lay in between. The CDR3 has 14 amino acids.